The clone carrying this T cell receptor beta chain was recorded only once. The sample belongs to a study of blood T cell repertoires in COVID-19. Repertoires were generated with immunoSEQ multiplex PCR, while TCRdb's copy carries only in-frame clones and drops some. Altogether some 120,000 clones are present, more than 70% being singletons, with the ten largest covering about 5.5%. Sequenced material: peripheral blood. This sequence originates from an elderly man with active or convalescent COVID-19.

The CDR3 protein is CASRTTGMAGELFF. The CDR3 DNA is TGTGCCAGCAGGACAACAGGGATGGCCGGGGAGCTGTTTTTT. The chain joins TRBV7-9 to TRBJ2-2; maybe TRBD1 (6 bases). Germline lookup yields CDR1 SEHNR and CDR2 FQNEAQ (reference sequence). There are 14 residues in the CDR3. V shed 6 bases and J shed 6 bases, with 14 bases lying between them. The variable domain in full, with the rest retrieved from reference TRBV7-9 and TRBJ2-2, is DTGVSQNPRHKITKRGQNVTFRCDPISEHNRLYWYRQTLGQGPEFLTYFQNEAQLEKSRLLSDRFSAERPKGSFSTLEIQRTEQGDSAMYLCASRTTGMAGELFFGEGSRLTVL.